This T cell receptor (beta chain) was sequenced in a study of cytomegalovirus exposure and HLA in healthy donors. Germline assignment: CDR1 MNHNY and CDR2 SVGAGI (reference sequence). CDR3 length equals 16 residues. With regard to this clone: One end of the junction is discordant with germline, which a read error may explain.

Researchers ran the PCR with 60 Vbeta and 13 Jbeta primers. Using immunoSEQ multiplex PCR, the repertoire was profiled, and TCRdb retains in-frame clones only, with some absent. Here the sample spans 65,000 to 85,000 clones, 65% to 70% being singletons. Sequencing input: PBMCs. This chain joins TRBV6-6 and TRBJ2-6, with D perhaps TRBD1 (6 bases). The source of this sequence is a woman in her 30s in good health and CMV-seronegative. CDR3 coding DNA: TGTGCCAGCAGCTCCACAGGGTTCTCTGGTGCCAACGTCCTGACTTTC. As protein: CASSSTGFSGANVLTF.